This passage covers 13 T cell receptor beta chains from one sample sequenced in a study of siplizumab effects on memory and regulatory T cells. Some clones are missing from TCRdb's copy, which holds only in-frame ones; the method was immunoSEQ multiplex PCR. This sample has around 78,000 clones; 91% occur once, and the top ten carry roughly 28%. The sequenced material came from CD8+ T cells sorted from blood. These receptors originate from a human donor in good health.

Note on this clone: A junction boundary mismatches the germline segment, possibly from a read error. The rearrangement joins TRBV11-2 to TRBJ1-1; D uncertain. Germline V lookup: CDR1 SGHAT, CDR2 FQNNGV. The CDR3 extends over 15 amino acids. The CDR3 here is CASSQAPGTNTEAFF. The CDR3 DNA reads TGCGCCAGCAGCCAAGCCCCGGGCACGAACACTGAAGCTTTCTTT.

This clone was detected only once. CDR3 bases: TGTGCCAGCACCCAGAGAGGACTAGCGAGGAATGAGCAGTTCTTC. This translates into CASTQRGLARNEQFF. This rearrangement joins TRBV6-5 to TRBJ2-1; 9 nucleotides agree with TRBD2. This CDR3 has 15 residues. The junction had 11 bases not matched to a gene; V was cut back by 7 bases and J by 7 bases. Germline V gene sequence: CDR1 MNHEY, CDR2 SVGAGI.

The chain carries TRBV20-1 and TRBJ2-7, with a tentative D call TRBD1 (6 bases). The CDR3 loop spans 11 amino acids. V lost 4 bases and J 8 bases, leaving 12 bases between the germline ends. Germline V gives CDR1 DFQATT, CDR2 SNEGSKA (reference sequence). The CDR3 DNA is TGCAGTGCTATGGGGGCAGGGAAGCAGTACTTC. Translation: CSAMGAGKQYF.

The chain has TRBV27 and TRBJ1-2; D is ambiguous. V lost 4 bases to trimming and J lost 3 bases, with 9 bases between them. Germline CDR1 and CDR2: MNHEY and SMNVEV (reference sequence). CDR3 size: 13 residues. The CDR3, as DNA: TGTGCCAGCAGTTGGAGCAGTGACTATGGCTACACCTTC. Its translation is CASSWSSDYGYTF.

The chain recombines TRBV13 with TRBJ2-5; D is perhaps TRBD1 or TRBD2 (6 bases each). The ends were cut back, 4 bases at V and 8 bases at J, with 20 bases in the middle. This CDR3 is 15 amino acids long. CDR1 is PRHDT, CDR2 FYEKMQ, per germline (reference sequence). CDR3 sequence reads: CASSYLQGMEGTQYF. CDR3 coding DNA: TGTGCCAGCAGCTACCTACAGGGAATGGAGGGAACCCAGTACTTC.

The CDR3 nucleotides read TGCAGCGTTGAAGGGCAAAACACCGGGGAGCTGTTTTTT. This gives the protein CSVEGQNTGELFF. The chain carries TRBV29-1 and TRBJ2-2; D uncertain. V gave up 1 base and J gave up 2 bases, with 5 bases separating them. Germline values: CDR1 SQVTM, CDR2 ANQGSEA. The CDR3 spans 13 residues.

This chain uses TRBV19 with TRBJ1-4; 9 bases are a match to TRBD1. The V gene's germline CDR1 is LNHDA and CDR2 SQIVND (reference sequence). J gave up 7 bases and V 3 bases, and 6 bases lay outside the gene matches. This CDR3 has 15 residues. This CDR3 reads CASSIFGTGLEKLFF. The CDR3 DNA sequence: TGTGCCAGTAGTATTTTTGGGACAGGGCTTGAAAAACTGTTTTTT.

The rearrangement joins TRBV10-3 to TRBJ2-7, with TRBD1 matching 11 bases. CDR3 length: 15 residues. Trimming at V came to 5 bases and at J to 3 bases, leaving 6 bases not matched to a gene. Germline lookup yields CDR1 ENHRY and CDR2 SYGVKD. CDR3 nucleotide sequence: TGTGCCATCAGTAGCGACGGGACAGGGGGCTACGAGCAGTACTTC. It is translated as CAISSDGTGGYEQYF.

V gene TRBV19 combines with J gene TRBJ2-1, with D hard to call. Looked up from germline, CDR1 is LNHDA and CDR2 is SQIVND (reference sequence). Trimming cost V 2 bases and J 7 bases, with 3 bases left between them. The CDR3 totals 11 residues. The CDR3, as DNA: TGTGCCAGTAGTATAAGGAATGAGCAGTTCTTC. This translates into CASSIRNEQFF.

The rearrangement uses TRBV5-1 and TRBJ2-3; D is uncertain. This CDR3 has 17 amino acids. Germline V gives CDR1 SGHRS, CDR2 YFSETQ. V shed 0 bases and J shed 1 base, with 15 bases lying between them. CDR3 bases: TGCGCCAGCAGCTTGGGAGATTTTACTATCGGCACAGATACGCAGTATTTT. This translates into CASSLGDFTIGTDTQYF.

The V and J genes are TRBV5-1 and TRBJ2-7; 7 nucleotides match TRBD2. V gave up 0 bases and J gave up 5 bases; unmatched junction bases: 11. The CDR3 covers 16 residues. Per germline, CDR1 SGHRS and CDR2 YFSETQ. CDR3 residues: CASSLDSGALLDEQYF. CDR3 DNA: TGCGCCAGCAGCTTGGACAGCGGGGCCCTCCTGGACGAGCAGTACTTC. The whole variable domain, filled in from reference TRBV5-1 and TRBJ2-7, reads KAGVTQTPRYLIKTRGQQVTLSCSPISGHRSVSWYQQTPGQGLQFLFEYFSETQRNKGNFPGRFSGRQFSNSRSEMNVSTLELGDSALYLCASSLDSGALLDEQYFGPGTRLTVT.

V and J are TRBV27 and TRBJ2-1, with D perhaps TRBD2 (6 bases). The germline gives CDR1 MNHEY, CDR2 SMNVEV (reference sequence). Deletions cut 7 bases from V and 0 bases from J, with 16 bases between. The CDR3 is 16 residues long. The CDR3 DNA sequence: TGTGCCAGCAACTATTTGGGACTGAGCTCCTACAATGAGCAGTTCTTC. It specifies CASNYLGLSSYNEQFF.

The J gene is TRBJ2-7, the V gene TRBV11-1; D is ambiguous. The length of the CDR3 is 14 residues. Trimming left V 5 bases short and J 5 bases short, with 16 bases between. The germline V gene encodes CDR1 SGHAT and CDR2 FQDESV (reference sequence). The CDR3 protein is CASSPPLGVHEQYF. The CDR3 nucleotides read TGTGCCAGCAGCCCCCCCCTAGGCGTCCACGAGCAGTACTTC.